The 8 T cell receptor beta chains reported below all come from one sample, sequenced in a study of CD8+ T cells in alopecia areata. Sequencing used cDNA as its template, made by extracting RNA and reverse transcribing it. Here immunoSEQ multiplex PCR was the method, and the copy in TCRdb shows in-frame clones only, minus some. The profile shows roughly 150,000 clones, roughly 64% of them singletons. The sequences come from CD4+ T cells sorted from blood, collected at week 0. All receptors come from a human donor with alopecia areata.

This clone was counted only a few times. V usage is TRBV20-1 and J usage is TRBJ2-7, with D perhaps assigned TRBD1 or TRBD2 (5 bases each). Germline CDR1 DFQATT, CDR2 SNEGSKA (reference sequence). CDR3 length equals 11 residues. V shed 4 bases and J shed 11 bases, with 15 bases lying between them. In nucleotides, the CDR3 is TGCAGTGCTACCCTAGAGGGACGAAAGTACTTC. Amino acids: CSATLEGRKYF.

A few counts support this clone. The gene calls are TRBV6-5 and TRBJ1-2; D uncertain. With 0 bases removed from V and 3 bases from J, the gap between germline ends came to 8 bases. The germline V gene has CDR1 MNHEY and CDR2 SVGAGI. The CDR3 extends over 14 amino acids. The CDR3 coding sequence is TGTGCCAGCAGTTACTCGAGGACGGACTATGGCTACACCTTC. This sequence encodes CASSYSRTDYGYTF.

This clone has just a few counts. The chain uses TRBV30 and TRBJ2-3, with TRBD2 matching 14 bases. V dropped 4 bases and J dropped 6; count of bases not matched to a gene: 6. The CDR3 sequence is 15 residues long. CDR1 is GTSNPN and CDR2 is SVGIG in the germline V gene (reference sequence). CDR3 loop: CAWTPTSGGADTQYF. The CDR3 DNA reads TGTGCCTGGACCCCGACTAGCGGGGGGGCGGATACGCAGTATTTT.

The chain has TRBV27 and TRBJ1-2; 10 nucleotides line up with TRBD1. Germline V gene sequence: CDR1 MNHEY, CDR2 SMNVEV (reference sequence). Trimming took 6 bases from V and 8 from J; bases not matched to a gene: 18. CDR3 size: 17 residues. CDR3 sequence: CASSIGGPDRGSEGYTF. DNA of the CDR3: TGTGCCAGCAGCATAGGGGGACCGGACAGGGGGTCGGAAGGCTACACCTTC.

The chain is built from TRBV6-6 and TRBJ1-2; 7 nucleotides match TRBD1. CDR3 length: 12 amino acids. Trimming removed 5 bases from V and 7 bases from J; junction bases left unmatched: 4. Germline CDR1 MNHNY, CDR2 SVGAGI (reference sequence). The CDR3 protein is CASSKGAGGYTF. CDR3 DNA: TGTGCCAGCAGTAAGGGGGCCGGTGGCTACACCTTC.

This clone showed up just once. This CDR3 fails to terminate in the conserved phenylalanine or tryptophan, so it likely reflects a read error. The chain carries TRBV5-1 and TRBJ2-7; 7 bases are a match to TRBD1. Germline V gives CDR1 SGHRS, CDR2 YFSETQ. This CDR3 has 14 amino acids. With 7 bases clipped from V and 4 bases from J, the junction kept 11 bases outside the gene matches. CDR3 loop: CASGTLGGLYEQYL. DNA of the CDR3: TGCGCCAGCGGAACCTTAGGGGGCTTATACGAGCAGTACCTC.

This chain connects TRBV27 to TRBJ2-7, with 8 bases that match TRBD1. V shed 6 bases, J shed 3 bases, and the junction held 7 bases outside the gene matches. Germline loops: CDR1 MNHEY, CDR2 SMNVEV (reference sequence). There are 14 residues in the CDR3. This chain's CDR3 is CASRLGQEYYEQYF. For the CDR3, the DNA is TGTGCCAGCAGACTGGGACAGGAGTACTACGAGCAGTACTTC.

This chain joins TRBV7-6 and TRBJ2-4; D remains ambiguous. The CDR3 runs to 13 residues. V dropped 4 bases and J dropped 7 bases, with 11 bases sitting between them. CDR1 is SGHVS and CDR2 is FNYEAQ in the germline V gene. The CDR3 reads CASSSGTENIQYF. CDR3 bases: TGTGCCAGCAGCTCAGGAACAGAGAACATTCAGTACTTC. The full variable domain, in which reference TRBV7-6 and TRBJ2-4 provide the parts outside the CDR3, is GAGVSQSPRYKVTKRGQDVALRCDPISGHVSLYWYRQALGQGPEFLTYFNYEAQQDKSGLPNDRFSAERPEGSISTLTIQRTEQRDSAMYRCASSSGTENIQYFGAGTRLSVL.